Sequencing of this T cell receptor beta chain was carried out in a study of CD8+ T cells in alopecia areata. Notes on the study in general: Many of the expanded lesional clones endured in scalp and blood while on tofacitinib.

This CDR3 region has 11 residues. From germline, CDR1 is DFQATT and CDR2 SNEGSKA (reference sequence). Reverse transcribed after extraction, RNA yielded cDNA as the sequencing template. Assay used: immunoSEQ multiplex PCR; TCRdb lists only in-frame clones, some missing. This repertoire shows about 190,000 clones, about three fifths found once; its top ten account for around 0.7%. Sample treatment: oral pan-JAK inhibitor, 5-10 mg twice daily. Worth noting for this clone: What it binds is not known.

Sequenced material: CD4+ T cells sorted from blood, taken at week 4, from a patient treated with tofacitinib. The V call is TRBV20-1, the J call TRBJ1-2; no definite D call. The sequence was obtained from a human donor with alopecia areata. The CDR3 sequence: CSSTENYGYTF. For the CDR3, the DNA is TGCAGCTCCACGGAGAACTATGGCTACACCTTC.